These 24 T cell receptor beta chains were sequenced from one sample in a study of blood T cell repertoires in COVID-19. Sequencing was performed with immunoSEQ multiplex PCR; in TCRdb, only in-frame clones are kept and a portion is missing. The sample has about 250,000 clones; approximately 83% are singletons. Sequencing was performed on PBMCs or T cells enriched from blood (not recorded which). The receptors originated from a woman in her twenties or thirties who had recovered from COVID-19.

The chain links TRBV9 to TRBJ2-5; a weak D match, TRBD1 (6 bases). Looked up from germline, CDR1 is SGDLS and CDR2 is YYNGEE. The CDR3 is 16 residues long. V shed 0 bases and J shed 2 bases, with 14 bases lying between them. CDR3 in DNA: TGTGCCAGCAGCGTAGAACAGGGTGGACCTCAAGAGACCCAGTACTTC. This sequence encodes CASSVEQGGPQETQYF.

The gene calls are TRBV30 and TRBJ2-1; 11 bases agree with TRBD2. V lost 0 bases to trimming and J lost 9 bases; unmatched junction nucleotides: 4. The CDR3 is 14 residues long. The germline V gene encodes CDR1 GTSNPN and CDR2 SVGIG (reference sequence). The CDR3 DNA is TGTGCCTGGAGTGTACTAGCGGGAGCGTTTGAGCAGTTCTTC. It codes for CAWSVLAGAFEQFF.

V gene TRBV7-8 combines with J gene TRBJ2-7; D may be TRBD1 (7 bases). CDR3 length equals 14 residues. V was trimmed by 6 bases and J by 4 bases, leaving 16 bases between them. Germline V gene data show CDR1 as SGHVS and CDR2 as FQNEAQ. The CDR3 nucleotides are TGTGCCAGCAGGGGCCGGGACAGCGGGTACGAGCAGTACTTC. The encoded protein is CASRGRDSGYEQYF.

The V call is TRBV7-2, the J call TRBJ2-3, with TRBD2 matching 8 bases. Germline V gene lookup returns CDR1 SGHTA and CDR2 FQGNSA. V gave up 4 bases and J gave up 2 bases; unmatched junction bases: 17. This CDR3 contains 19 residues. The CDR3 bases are TGTGCCAGCAGCTCAATCGGTTACCGGTCGGGACTAGTCACAGATACGCAGTATTTT. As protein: CASSSIGYRSGLVTDTQYF.

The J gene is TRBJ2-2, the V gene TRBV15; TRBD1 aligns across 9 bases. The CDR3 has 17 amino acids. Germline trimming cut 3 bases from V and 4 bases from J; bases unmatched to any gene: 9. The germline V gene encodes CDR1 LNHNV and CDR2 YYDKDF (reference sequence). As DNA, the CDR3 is TGTGCCACCAGCAGTAGACAGGGGGGCGCGGGCACCGGGGAGCTGTTTTTT. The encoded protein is CATSSRQGGAGTGELFF. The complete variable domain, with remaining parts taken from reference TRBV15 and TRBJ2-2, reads DAMVIQNPRYQVTQFGKPVTLSCSQTLNHNVMYWYQQKSSQAPKLLFHYYDKDFNNEADTPDNFQSRRPNTSFCFLDIRSPGLGDTAMYLCATSSRQGGAGTGELFFGEGSRLTVL.

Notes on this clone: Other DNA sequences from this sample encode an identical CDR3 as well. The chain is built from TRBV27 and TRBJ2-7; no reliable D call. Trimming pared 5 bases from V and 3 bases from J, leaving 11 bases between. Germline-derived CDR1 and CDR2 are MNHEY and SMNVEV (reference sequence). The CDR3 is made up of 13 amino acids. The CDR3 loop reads CASSPVGGYEQYF. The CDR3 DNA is TGTGCCAGCAGTCCGGTAGGCGGCTACGAGCAGTACTTC.

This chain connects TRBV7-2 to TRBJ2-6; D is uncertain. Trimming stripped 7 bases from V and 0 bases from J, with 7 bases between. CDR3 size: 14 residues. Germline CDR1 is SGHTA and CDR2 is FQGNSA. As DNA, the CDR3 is TGTGCCAGCAAACAAAACTCTGGGGCCAACGTCCTGACTTTC. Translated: CASKQNSGANVLTF.

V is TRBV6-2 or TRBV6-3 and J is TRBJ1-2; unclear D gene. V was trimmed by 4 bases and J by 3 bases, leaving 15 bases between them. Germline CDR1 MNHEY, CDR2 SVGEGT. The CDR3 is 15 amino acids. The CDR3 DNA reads TGTGCCAGCAGTTTTTGGCAACTACTCGACTATGGCTACACCTTC. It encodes CASSFWQLLDYGYTF.

The CDR3 DNA follows: TGTGCCAGCAGCGATGTAGCGGGATTGTCCTACGAGCAGTACTTC. Its translation is CASSDVAGLSYEQYF. The chain uses TRBV5-6 and TRBJ2-7; 8 bases align to TRBD2. This CDR3 has 15 residues. Germline CDR1 SGHDT, CDR2 YYEEEE. J gave up 1 base and V 4 bases, and 7 bases lay outside the gene matches.

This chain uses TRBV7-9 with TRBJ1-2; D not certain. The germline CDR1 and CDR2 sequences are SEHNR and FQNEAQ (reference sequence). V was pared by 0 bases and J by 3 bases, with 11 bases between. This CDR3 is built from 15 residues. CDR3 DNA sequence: TGTGCCAGCAGCTTAGCGCCTGAGCGGGACTATGGCTACACCTTC. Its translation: CASSLAPERDYGYTF.

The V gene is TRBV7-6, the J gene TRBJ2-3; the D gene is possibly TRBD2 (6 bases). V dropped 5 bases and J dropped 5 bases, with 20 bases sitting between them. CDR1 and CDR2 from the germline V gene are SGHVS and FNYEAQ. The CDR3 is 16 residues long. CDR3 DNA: TGTGCCAGCAGCCTGGGACTGAACACGGAAATAGATACGCAGTATTTT. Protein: CASSLGLNTEIDTQYF.

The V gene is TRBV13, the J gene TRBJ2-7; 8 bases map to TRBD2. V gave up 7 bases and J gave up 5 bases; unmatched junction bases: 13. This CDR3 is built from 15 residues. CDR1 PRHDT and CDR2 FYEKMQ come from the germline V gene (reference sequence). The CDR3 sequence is CASNQAGVGFDEQYF. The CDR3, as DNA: TGTGCCAGCAACCAAGCGGGAGTCGGTTTTGACGAGCAGTACTTC.

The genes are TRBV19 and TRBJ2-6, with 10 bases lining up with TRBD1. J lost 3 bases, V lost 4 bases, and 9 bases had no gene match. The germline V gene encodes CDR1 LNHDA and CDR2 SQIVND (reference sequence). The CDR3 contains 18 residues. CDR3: CASSTPRQGAGGANVLTF. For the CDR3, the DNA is TGTGCCAGTAGTACCCCGAGACAGGGGGCAGGTGGGGCCAACGTCCTGACTTTC.

The CDR3 coding sequence is TGCGCCAGCAGCCAGTGGACAGGGAGTACTGAAGCTTTCTTT. Protein product: CASSQWTGSTEAFF. The chain has TRBV4-1 and TRBJ1-1, with 8 bases aligning to TRBD1. CDR3 length equals 14 residues. J gave up 5 bases and V 3 bases, and 5 bases lay outside the gene matches. Germline lookup yields CDR1 MGHRA and CDR2 YSYEKL.

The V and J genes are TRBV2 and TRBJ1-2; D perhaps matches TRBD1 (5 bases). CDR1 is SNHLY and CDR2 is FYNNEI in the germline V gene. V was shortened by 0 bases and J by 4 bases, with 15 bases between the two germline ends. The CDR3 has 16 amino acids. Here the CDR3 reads CASSEAAAGLVYGYTF. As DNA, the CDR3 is TGTGCCAGCAGTGAAGCGGCGGCAGGGCTTGTCTATGGCTACACCTTC.

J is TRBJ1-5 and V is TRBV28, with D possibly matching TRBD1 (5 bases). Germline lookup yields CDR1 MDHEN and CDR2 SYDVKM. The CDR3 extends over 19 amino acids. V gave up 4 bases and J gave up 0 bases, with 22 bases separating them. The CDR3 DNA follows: TGTGCCAGCAGTTCCCATCTACCCCGGACATTCCATAGCAATCAGCCCCAGCATTTT. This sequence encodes CASSSHLPRTFHSNQPQHF.

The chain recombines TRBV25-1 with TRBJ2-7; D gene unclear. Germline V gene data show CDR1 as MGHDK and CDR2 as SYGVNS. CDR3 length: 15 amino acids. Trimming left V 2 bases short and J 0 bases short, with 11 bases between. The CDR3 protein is CASSEVERHSYEQYF. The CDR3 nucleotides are TGTGCCAGCAGTGAAGTGGAGCGCCACTCCTACGAGCAGTACTTC.

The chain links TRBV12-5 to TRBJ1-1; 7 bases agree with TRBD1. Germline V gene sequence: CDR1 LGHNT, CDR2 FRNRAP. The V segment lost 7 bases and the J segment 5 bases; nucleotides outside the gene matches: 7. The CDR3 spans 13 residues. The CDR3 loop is CASALAGGTEAFF. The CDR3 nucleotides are TGTGCTAGTGCCCTGGCAGGGGGGACTGAAGCTTTCTTT.

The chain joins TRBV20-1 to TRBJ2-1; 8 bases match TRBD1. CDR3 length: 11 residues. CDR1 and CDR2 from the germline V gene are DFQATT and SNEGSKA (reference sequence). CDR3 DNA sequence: TGCAGCCACAGGGGGGTCAATGAGCAGTTCTTC. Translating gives CSHRGVNEQFF.

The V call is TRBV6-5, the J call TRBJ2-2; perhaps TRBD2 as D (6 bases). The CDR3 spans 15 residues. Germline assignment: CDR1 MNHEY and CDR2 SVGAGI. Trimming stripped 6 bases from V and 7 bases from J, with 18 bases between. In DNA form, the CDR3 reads TGTGCCAGCAGCCCCGGGGACTCCGATGGCGGGGAGCTGTTTTTT. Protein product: CASSPGDSDGGELFF.

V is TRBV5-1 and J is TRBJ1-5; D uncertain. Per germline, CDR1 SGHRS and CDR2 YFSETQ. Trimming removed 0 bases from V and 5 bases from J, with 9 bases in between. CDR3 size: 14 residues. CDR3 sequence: CASSLGGKDQPQHF. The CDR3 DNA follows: TGCGCCAGCAGCTTGGGAGGGAAGGATCAGCCCCAGCATTTT.

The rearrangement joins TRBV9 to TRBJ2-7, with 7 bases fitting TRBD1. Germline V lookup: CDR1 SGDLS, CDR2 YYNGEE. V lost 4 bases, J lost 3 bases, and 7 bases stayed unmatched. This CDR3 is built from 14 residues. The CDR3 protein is CASSPGTALYEQYF. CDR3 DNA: TGTGCCAGCAGCCCCGGGACAGCGCTCTACGAGCAGTACTTC.

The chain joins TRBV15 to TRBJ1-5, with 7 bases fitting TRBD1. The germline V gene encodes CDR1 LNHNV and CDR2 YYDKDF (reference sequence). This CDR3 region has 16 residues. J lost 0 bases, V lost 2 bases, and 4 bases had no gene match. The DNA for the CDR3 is TGTGCCACCAGCAGAATTGGGACAGCTAGCAATCAGCCCCAGCATTTT. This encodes CATSRIGTASNQPQHF.

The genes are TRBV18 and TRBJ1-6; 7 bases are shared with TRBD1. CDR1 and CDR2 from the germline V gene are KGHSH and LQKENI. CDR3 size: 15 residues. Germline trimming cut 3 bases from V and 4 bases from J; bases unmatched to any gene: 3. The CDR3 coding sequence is TGTGCCAGCTCACCTCAGGGGGAATATAATTCACCCCTCCACTTT. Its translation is CASSPQGEYNSPLHF.